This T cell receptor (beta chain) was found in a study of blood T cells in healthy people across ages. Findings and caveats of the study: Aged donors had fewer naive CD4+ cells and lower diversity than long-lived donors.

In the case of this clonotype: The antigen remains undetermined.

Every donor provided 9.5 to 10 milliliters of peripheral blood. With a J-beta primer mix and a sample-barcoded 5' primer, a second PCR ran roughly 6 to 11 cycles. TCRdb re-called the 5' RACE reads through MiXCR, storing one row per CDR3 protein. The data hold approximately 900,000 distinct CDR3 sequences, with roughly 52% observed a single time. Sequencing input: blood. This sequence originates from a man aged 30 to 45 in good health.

The CDR3 loop is CSVAEQGREKLFF. CDR3 in DNA: TGCAGCGTTGCGGAGCAGGGACGTGAAAAACTGTTTTTT. The J gene is TRBJ1-4, the V gene TRBV29-1; a possible D gene is TRBD1 (5 bases). Germline V gene lookup returns CDR1 SQVTM and CDR2 ANQGSEA. The CDR3 has 13 residues. V lost 4 bases and J lost 7, with 13 bases in between. Full variable domain (rest looked up from reference TRBV29-1 and TRBJ1-4): SAVISQKPSRDICQRGTSLTIQCQVDSQVTMMFWYRQQPGQSLTLIATANQGSEATYESGFVIDKFPISRPNLTFSTLTVSNMSPEDSSIYLCSVAEQGREKLFFGSGTQLSVL.